Listed below are T cell receptor beta chains from one sample, sequenced in a study of identical twins. In TCRdb, the 5' RACE reads were re-called with MiXCR into one record per CDR3 protein. The data hold about 240,000 distinct CDR3 sequences, with under 12% observed a single time. What was sequenced was memory T cells sorted from blood. These receptors all come from a man in his fifties in good health. Each CDR3 is given with its conserved first and last residue. The D gene is left open where the match is weak. Expanded clones are given a class, and other clones once, few, many or no size at all.

.	TRBJ2-7	TRBV4-3	many	TGCGCCAGCAGCCAAGATCGCTATGGGGGGGAGCAGTACTTC	CASSQDRYGGEQYF
TRBD1	TRBJ1-5	TRBV7-8	many	TGTGCCAGCAGCTTAGCGGGGACAGATCAGCCCCAGCATTTT	CASSLAGTDQPQHF
.	TRBJ1-5	TRBV4-1	few	TGCGCCAGCAGCCAAGATGTGGGGGGAAGGGGACCCTGGGGCAATCAGCCCCAGCATTTT	CASSQDVGGRGPWGNQPQHF
.	TRBJ2-3	TRBV7-6	few	TGTGCCAGCAGCGCCCTAGGGATAGATACGCAGTATTTT	CASSALGIDTQYF
.	TRBJ2-7	TRBV6-2/TRBV6-3	.	TGTGCCAGCTCTCGGGGAGGTGACTACGAGCAGTACTTC	CASSRGGDYEQYF
.	TRBJ2-4	TRBV28	.	TGTGCCAGCAAGAGGGGCGCCCTATTCAAAAACATTCAGTACTTC	CASKRGALFKNIQYF
.	TRBJ2-5	TRBV20-1	.	TGCAGTGCTAGAATGTCGACAAACAGGGACCCCCAAGAGACCCAGTACTTC	CSARMSTNRDPQETQYF
.	TRBJ1-5	TRBV6-2/TRBV6-3	.	TGTGCCAGCAGTCCCATTAGACAGCCCCAGCATTTT	CASSPIRQPQHF
.	TRBJ1-2	TRBV4-2	many	TGTGCCAGCAGCCCGCGGTTTGGAGGGGACGGGGGCTACACCTTC	CASSPRFGGDGGYTF
.	TRBJ2-2	TRBV4-2	few	TGTGCCAGCAGCCAAGAGCCACAGCGGGTTGGCACCGGGGAGCTGTTTTTT	CASSQEPQRVGTGELFF
.	TRBJ2-1	TRBV4-1	.	TGCGCCAGCAGCCAAGAGGGTGGCTCCTACAATGAGCAGTTCTTC	CASSQEGGSYNEQFF
TRBD1	TRBJ1-5	TRBV20-1	.	TGCAGTGCTAGGGGGGACAGGGCGACCCTAAGCAATCAGCCCCAGCATTTT	CSARGDRATLSNQPQHF
TRBD2	TRBJ2-7	TRBV20-1	many	TGCAGTGCCGTAGTCGCTTCTAGCGGGAGGTACGAGCAGTACTTC	CSAVVASSGRYEQYF
TRBD2	TRBJ2-2	TRBV4-3	many	TGCGCCAGCAGCCCTCATTCGACTAGCGGGGCCGGGGAGCTGTTTTTT	CASSPHSTSGAGELFF
TRBD2	TRBJ2-7	TRBV7-9	many	TGTGCCAGCAGCCGACGGGGGGAAGAGCAGTACTTC	CASSRRGEEQYF
TRBD1	TRBJ2-7	TRBV28	.	TGTGCCAGCAGTCGTGGACAGGGGGGAGCCTACGAGCAGTACTTC	CASSRGQGGAYEQYF
.	TRBJ2-7	TRBV9	few	TGTGCCAGCAGCAGGTCCTCCGACGGGGCCTACGAGCAGTACTTC	CASSRSSDGAYEQYF
TRBD2	TRBJ2-5	TRBV20-1	.	TGCAGTGCTAGAGTCCGAAAGCGGGGGGGACGAGAGACCCAGTACTTC	CSARVRKRGGRETQYF
TRBD1	TRBJ1-2	TRBV6-5	many	TGTGCCAGCAGTTATTCAAGGACAGGGGGCGGTGGCTATGGCTACACCTTC	CASSYSRTGGGGYGYTF
TRBD2	TRBJ2-3	TRBV4-2	medium-sized	TGTGCCAGCAGCCAAGGGAACGGCGGGAGACTGGCAGATACGCAGTATTTT	CASSQGNGGRLADTQYF
TRBD1	TRBJ1-5	TRBV12-3/TRBV12-4	many	TGTGCCAGCAGTACTTCCCGACAGGGGCAATCGCCCCAGCATTTT	CASSTSRQGQSPQHF
.	TRBJ2-1	TRBV3-1	few	TGTGCCAGCAGCTTTGAGGGCTACAATGAGCAGTTCTTC	CASSFEGYNEQFF
.	TRBJ2-5	TRBV5-5	.	TGTGCCAGCAGCTTGGGTGGGTTAGCCGCCCCGACCCAGTACTTC	CASSLGGLAAPTQYF
.	TRBJ1-6	TRBV10-2	.	TGCGCCAGCTCGCGGTCGATTAATTCACCCCTCCACTTT	CASSRSINSPLHF
TRBD2	TRBJ2-7	TRBV12-3/TRBV12-4	.	TGTGCCAGCAGTTTGAGCGGGGGGGCGAGCTCCTACGAGCAGTACTTC	CASSLSGGASSYEQYF
.	TRBJ2-3	TRBV28	many	TGTGCCAGCAGTTCGGCGGGCTACACAGATACGCAGTATTTT	CASSSAGYTDTQYF
TRBD1	TRBJ1-2	TRBV5-5	many	TGTGCCAGCAAACTAACGGGACAGGCTAACTATGGCTACACCTTC	CASKLTGQANYGYTF
.	TRBJ1-2	TRBV29-1	.	TGCAGCGTTGAAGTCCGGCAGTCCTATGGCTACACCTTC	CSVEVRQSYGYTF
.	TRBJ2-4	TRBV3-1	few	TGTGCCAGCAGCCAGGGGGCGCAAGACATTCAGTACTTC	CASSQGAQDIQYF
TRBD1	TRBJ2-7	TRBV20-1	.	TGCAGTGCTAGCCCCGGGACAGGGAATTACGAGCAGTACTTC	CSASPGTGNYEQYF
.	TRBJ1-6	TRBV4-1	many	TGCGCCAGCAGCCAAGGACAGAATTCACCCCTCCACTTT	CASSQGQNSPLHF
TRBD2	TRBJ2-3	TRBV5-4	few	TGTGCCAGCAGCTTGAGAGTAGCGGGAGGGTTGACAGATACGCAGTATTTT	CASSLRVAGGLTDTQYF
.	TRBJ1-5	TRBV2	.	TGTGCCAGCAGTGAACAGGGTCTTAATCAGCCCCAGCATTTT	CASSEQGLNQPQHF
.	TRBJ2-7	TRBV6-2/TRBV6-3	.	TGTGCCAGCAGTTATTGGGGGGCCGAGCAGTACTTC	CASSYWGAEQYF
TRBD1	TRBJ2-1	TRBV12-3/TRBV12-4	many	TGTGCCAGCAGTCCGACGACAGGGGTTGAGGAGTTCTTC	CASSPTTGVEEFF
TRBD1	TRBJ2-2	TRBV11-1	.	TGTGCCAGCAGCTTCGAATGGGCAGGGGGCTACACCGGGGAGCTGTTTTTT	CASSFEWAGGYTGELFF
.	TRBJ1-3	TRBV5-6	.	TGTGCCAGCAGCTTGGTCCCGCAGGGAAACACCATATATTTT	CASSLVPQGNTIYF
TRBD2	TRBJ2-1	TRBV6-5	many	TGTGCCAGCAGTTACCCGGGACTAGCAGACGCAAAGAATGAGCAGTTCTTC	CASSYPGLADAKNEQFF
TRBD1	TRBJ2-6	TRBV20-1	many	TGCAGTGCTCGACAGGGGCCTGGGGCCAACGTCCTGACTTTC	CSARQGPGANVLTF
.	TRBJ1-5	TRBV20-1	many	TGCAGTGCTAGTTACCAGGGAAGGAATCAGCCCCAGCATTTT	CSASYQGRNQPQHF
TRBD1	TRBJ1-1	TRBV11-1	many	TGTGCCAGCAGCGAGAGCCTGGGGCGACAGGGAATCAGGGATGAAGCTTTCTTT	CASSESLGRQGIRDEAFF
.	TRBJ2-5	TRBV20-1	many	TGCAGTGCACGACCCCTAGCGCGGGAGACCCAGTACTTC	CSARPLARETQYF
.	TRBJ1-1	TRBV12-3/TRBV12-4	few	TGTGCCAGCGTTTGGGGGTTAAACACTGAAGCTTTCTTT	CASVWGLNTEAFF
.	TRBJ2-2	TRBV6-1	few	TGTGCCAGCAAATCAGGAGGGGGATGGGGGGCCGGGGAGCTGTTTTTT	CASKSGGGWGAGELFF
.	TRBJ2-2	TRBV9	.	TGTGCCAGCAGCGTAGACGCGATTGTAGGGGAGCTGTTTTTT	CASSVDAIVGELFF
TRBD1	TRBJ1-5	TRBV12-3/TRBV12-4	.	TGTGCCAGCAGTTCAACAGGGGGCGGTCAGCCCCAGCATTTT	CASSSTGGGQPQHF
.	TRBJ2-3	TRBV5-1	many	TGCGCCAGCAGCTTGGTTTCGGATACGCAGTATTTT	CASSLVSDTQYF
TRBD2	TRBJ2-7	TRBV29-1	many	TGCAGCGTCTCGGGGGGAGGCAGCTCCTACGAGCAGTACTTC	CSVSGGGSSYEQYF
.	TRBJ2-7	TRBV14	many	TGTGCCAGCAGCCAAGATACCCGGGGATCCGAGCAGTACTTC	CASSQDTRGSEQYF
.	TRBJ2-2	TRBV20-1	many	TGCAGTGCAGCCGCTAGCTCCCCACGGACCGGGGAGCTGTTTTTT	CSAAASSPRTGELFF
TRBD2	TRBJ2-3	TRBV12-3/TRBV12-4	many	TGTGCCAGCAGTTCCACTAGCGGGGGGGCGACAGATACGCAGTATTTT	CASSSTSGGATDTQYF
TRBD1	TRBJ2-7	TRBV20-1	many	TGCAGTGCACGGGCCCCTCGGGACAGGGCGATCTACGAGCAGTACTTC	CSARAPRDRAIYEQYF
TRBD1	TRBJ2-7	TRBV5-6	.	TGTGCCAGCAGCTCGACAGGGGGGCCGTACGAGCAGTACTTC	CASSSTGGPYEQYF